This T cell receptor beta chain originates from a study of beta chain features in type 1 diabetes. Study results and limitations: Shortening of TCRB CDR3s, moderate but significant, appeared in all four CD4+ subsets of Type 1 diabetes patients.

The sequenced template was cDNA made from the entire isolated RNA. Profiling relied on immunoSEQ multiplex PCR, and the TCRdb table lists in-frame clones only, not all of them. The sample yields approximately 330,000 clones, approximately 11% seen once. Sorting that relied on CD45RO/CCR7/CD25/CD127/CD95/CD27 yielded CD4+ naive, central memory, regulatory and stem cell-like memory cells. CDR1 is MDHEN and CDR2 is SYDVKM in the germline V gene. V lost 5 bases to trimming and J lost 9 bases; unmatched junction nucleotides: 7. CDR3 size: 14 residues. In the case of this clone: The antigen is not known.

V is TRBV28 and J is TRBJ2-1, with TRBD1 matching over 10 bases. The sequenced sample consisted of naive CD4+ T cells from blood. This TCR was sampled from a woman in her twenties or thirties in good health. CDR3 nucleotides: TGTGCCAGCAGTAGACAGGGGGCCTTCAGTGAGCAGTTCTTC. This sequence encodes CASSRQGAFSEQFF. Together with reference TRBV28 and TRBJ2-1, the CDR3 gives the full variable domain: DVKVTQSSRYLVKRTGEKVFLECVQDMDHENMFWYRQDPGLGLRLIYFSYDVKMKEKGDIPEGYSVSREKKERFSLILESASTNQTSMYLCASSRQGAFSEQFFGPGTRLTVL.